This TCR beta chain was obtained from a study of vaccination and CD4 T cells after COVID-19. Treatment defined: 10-day PBMC culture with coronavirus spike peptide pools or control peptides (ViraFEST assay). CDR1 is DFQATT and CDR2 is SNEGSKA in the germline V gene (reference sequence). Deletions cut 5 bases from V and 7 bases from J, with 18 bases between. The CDR3 has 14 amino acids. This clonotype was seen a few times. The antigen is undetermined. The Oncomine TCR Beta short-read assay sequenced DNA from cultured CD4+ T cells. The template was genomic DNA from cultured CD4+ T cells. TCRdb redid the calling of the PCR reads with MiXCR, one entry per CDR3 protein. Of under 15,000 distinct CDR3 sequences listed, around 42% are singletons.

This specimen was CD4+ T cells from blood, cultured in vitro, taken before SARS-CoV-2 vaccination. The clonotype was recovered from a human donor who had recovered from COVID-19. The gene calls are TRBV20-1 and TRBJ1-5; D remains unclear. CDR3 region: CSAAVPGERQPQHF. The CDR3 nucleotides are TGCAGTGCTGCCGTTCCAGGTGAACGACAGCCCCAGCATTTT.